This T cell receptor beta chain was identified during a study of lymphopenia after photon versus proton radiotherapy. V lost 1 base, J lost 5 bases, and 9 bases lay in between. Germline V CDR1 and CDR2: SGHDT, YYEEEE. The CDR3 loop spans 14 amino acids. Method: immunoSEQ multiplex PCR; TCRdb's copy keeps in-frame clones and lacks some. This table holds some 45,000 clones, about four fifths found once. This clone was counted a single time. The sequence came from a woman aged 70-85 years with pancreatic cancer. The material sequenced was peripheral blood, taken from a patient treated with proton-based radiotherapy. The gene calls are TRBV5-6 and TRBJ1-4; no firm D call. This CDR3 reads CASSLRQQNEKLFF. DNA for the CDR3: TGTGCCAGCAGCTTGAGGCAGCAAAATGAAAAACTGTTTTTT.